The rows below give T cell receptor beta chains drawn from one sample of a study of regulatory T cells in long-lasting Graves disease. TCRdb re-called the multiplex PCR reads with MiXCR, one entry per CDR3 protein. Of some 330,000 distinct CDR3 sequences detected, roughly 25% appear once; the ten largest clones hold approximately 28%. Source: peripheral blood mononuclear cells (PBMCs), taken when the disease was refractory, from a patient treated with antithyroid drugs. Receptors originate from a woman aged 40 to 50 with Graves disease. The CDR3 runs from the conserved cysteine through the conserved F or W. The D gene is left open where the match is weak. Clone size is shown for a subset of rows, as once, few, many or a class of expanded clone.

J gene: TRBJ1-1; V gene: TRBV28; clone size: once; D gene: -; CDR3 protein: CASSPLEAVNTEAFF; CDR3 DNA: TGTGCCAGCTCACCTCTCGAAGCGGTGAACACTGAAGCTTTCTTT
J gene: TRBJ1-1; V gene: TRBV11-2; clone size: many; D gene: -; CDR3 protein: CASSLRRESPEAFF; CDR3 DNA: TGTGCCAGCAGCCTCCGGCGGGAGTCCCCTGAAGCTTTCTTT
J gene: TRBJ2-7; V gene: TRBV27; clone size: many; D gene: -; CDR3 protein: CASSFTGFGYEQYF; CDR3 DNA: TGTGCCAGCAGTTTCACGGGATTTGGGTACGAGCAGTACTTC
J gene: TRBJ2-4; V gene: TRBV28; clone size: many; D gene: -; CDR3 protein: CASLDGLWELAKNIQYF; CDR3 DNA: TGTGCCAGCTTAGACGGTCTATGGGAACTAGCCAAAAACATTCAGTACTTC
J gene: TRBJ1-1; V gene: TRBV28; clone size: few; D gene: -; CDR3 protein: CASSRTQGRANTEAFF; CDR3 DNA: TGTGCCAGCAGCCGAACCCAGGGGAGGGCGAACACTGAAGCTTTCTTT
J gene: TRBJ1-3; V gene: TRBV29-1; clone size: -; D gene: -; CDR3 protein: CSVVPGSGNTIYF; CDR3 DNA: TGCAGCGTTGTCCCAGGCTCTGGAAACACCATATATTTT
J gene: TRBJ1-5; V gene: TRBV9; clone size: few; D gene: -; CDR3 protein: CASSKRDINQPQHF; CDR3 DNA: TGTGCCAGCAGCAAGCGGGACATTAATCAGCCCCAGCATTTT
J gene: TRBJ1-5; V gene: TRBV6-2/TRBV6-3; clone size: many; D gene: -; CDR3 protein: CASSYSSGGGEPQHF; CDR3 DNA: TGTGCCAGCAGTTACTCGTCCGGGGGCGGAGAGCCCCAGCATTTT
J gene: TRBJ1-3; V gene: TRBV6-2/TRBV6-3; clone size: -; D gene: -; CDR3 protein: CASSYSNRDSSGNTIYF; CDR3 DNA: TGTGCCAGCAGTTACTCTAACCGGGATAGTTCTGGAAACACCATATATTTT
J gene: TRBJ1-4; V gene: TRBV2; clone size: many; D gene: -; CDR3 protein: CASSTGTMEKLFF; CDR3 DNA: TGTGCCAGCAGTACCGGGACGATGGAAAAACTGTTTTTT
J gene: TRBJ2-1; V gene: TRBV12-3/TRBV12-4; clone size: -; D gene: -; CDR3 protein: CASSRLAVMGNEQFF; CDR3 DNA: TGTGCCAGCAGTCGTTTAGCGGTTATGGGGAATGAGCAGTTCTTC
J gene: TRBJ1-4; V gene: TRBV15; clone size: many; D gene: -; CDR3 protein: CATSSLNDFRGEKLFF; CDR3 DNA: TGTGCCACCAGCAGCCTTAACGACTTCAGGGGCGAAAAACTGTTTTTT
J gene: TRBJ1-1; V gene: TRBV29-1; clone size: many; D gene: -; CDR3 protein: CSVDAPGTAEAFF; CDR3 DNA: TGCAGCGTTGATGCGCCGGGAACGGCTGAAGCTTTCTTT
J gene: TRBJ1-5; V gene: TRBV12-3/TRBV12-4; clone size: many; D gene: -; CDR3 protein: CASSFKAGSNQPQHF; CDR3 DNA: TGTGCCAGCAGTTTTAAGGCGGGGAGCAATCAGCCCCAGCATTTT
J gene: TRBJ1-1; V gene: TRBV6-1; clone size: many; D gene: -; CDR3 protein: CASTLRRNTEAFF; CDR3 DNA: TGTGCCAGCACCCTGAGGAGGAACACTGAAGCTTTCTTT
J gene: TRBJ2-7; V gene: TRBV18; clone size: -; D gene: TRBD1; CDR3 protein: CASSPPSGQGANEQYF; CDR3 DNA: TGTGCCAGCTCACCACCCTCGGGACAGGGCGCAAACGAGCAGTACTTC
J gene: TRBJ2-5; V gene: TRBV12-3/TRBV12-4; clone size: many; D gene: TRBD2; CDR3 protein: CASSFGLAGDETQYF; CDR3 DNA: TGTGCCAGCAGTTTTGGACTAGCGGGAGACGAGACCCAGTACTTC
J gene: TRBJ2-1; V gene: TRBV7-2; clone size: -; D gene: TRBD2; CDR3 protein: CASSPPGTTSYNEQFF; CDR3 DNA: TGTGCCAGCAGTCCTCCCGGGACTACCTCCTACAATGAGCAGTTCTTC
J gene: TRBJ1-1; V gene: TRBV19; clone size: -; D gene: -; CDR3 protein: CASSVPQGNTEAFF; CDR3 DNA: TGTGCCAGTAGTGTTCCCCAGGGAAATACTGAAGCTTTCTTT
J gene: TRBJ2-1; V gene: TRBV11-2; clone size: -; D gene: -; CDR3 protein: CASSRSIPVTGSSYNEQFF; CDR3 DNA: TGTGCCAGCAGCCGATCCATACCCGTTACGGGGAGCTCCTACAATGAGCAGTTCTTC
J gene: TRBJ2-5; V gene: TRBV28; clone size: many; D gene: TRBD2; CDR3 protein: CASSFFFGEREGSRETQYF; CDR3 DNA: TGTGCCAGCAGTTTTTTTTTCGGGGAGCGGGAGGGCTCTAGAGAGACCCAGTACTTC
J gene: TRBJ2-4; V gene: TRBV5-5; clone size: -; D gene: TRBD2; CDR3 protein: CASSPSGLALAKNIQYF; CDR3 DNA: TGTGCCAGCAGCCCCTCAGGACTAGCCTTAGCCAAAAACATTCAGTACTTC
J gene: TRBJ2-5; V gene: TRBV18; clone size: -; D gene: -; CDR3 protein: CASSKSRGTKETQYF; CDR3 DNA: TGTGCCAGCTCAAAATCACGCGGCACAAAAGAGACCCAGTACTTC
J gene: TRBJ2-5; V gene: TRBV11-2; clone size: many; D gene: -; CDR3 protein: CASSFGGPVETQYF; CDR3 DNA: TGTGCCAGCAGCTTTGGGGGGCCGGTAGAGACCCAGTACTTC
J gene: TRBJ2-5; V gene: TRBV12-3/TRBV12-4; clone size: many; D gene: -; CDR3 protein: CASSTLNQETQYF; CDR3 DNA: TGTGCCAGCAGCACACTAAACCAAGAGACCCAGTACTTC
J gene: TRBJ2-7; V gene: TRBV5-6; clone size: many; D gene: -; CDR3 protein: CASSPGPGYEQYF; CDR3 DNA: TGTGCCAGCAGTCCGGGCCCCGGCTACGAGCAGTACTTC
J gene: TRBJ2-5; V gene: TRBV10-3; clone size: many; D gene: TRBD2; CDR3 protein: CAISEGPTSGETQYF; CDR3 DNA: TGTGCCATCAGTGAAGGCCCGACTAGCGGGGAGACCCAGTACTTC
J gene: TRBJ2-7; V gene: TRBV28; clone size: many; D gene: TRBD1; CDR3 protein: CASTNRGWTYEQYF; CDR3 DNA: TGTGCCAGCACGAACAGGGGGTGGACCTACGAGCAGTACTTC
J gene: TRBJ2-2; V gene: TRBV6-1; clone size: -; D gene: -; CDR3 protein: CASTPPGRTGELFF; CDR3 DNA: TGTGCCAGCACCCCACCAGGGCGTACCGGGGAGCTGTTTTTT
J gene: TRBJ2-2; V gene: TRBV7-2; clone size: -; D gene: TRBD2; CDR3 protein: CASSFGLALRNTGELSF; CDR3 DNA: TGTGCCAGCAGCTTCGGACTAGCGCTAAGGAACACCGGGGAGCTGTCTTTT
J gene: TRBJ2-3; V gene: TRBV5-1; clone size: -; D gene: TRBD2; CDR3 protein: CASSLWEGRSTDTQYF; CDR3 DNA: TGCGCCAGCAGCTTGTGGGAGGGACGGAGCACAGATACGCAGTATTTT
J gene: TRBJ2-2; V gene: TRBV7-6; clone size: few; D gene: TRBD1; CDR3 protein: CASSSSRQGADTGELFF; CDR3 DNA: TGTGCCAGCAGCTCCTCTCGACAGGGGGCTGACACCGGGGAGCTGTTTTTT
J gene: TRBJ2-4; V gene: TRBV12-3/TRBV12-4; clone size: -; D gene: -; CDR3 protein: CASSPPTGILAKNIQYF; CDR3 DNA: TGTGCCAGCTCACCACCCACAGGGATCCTAGCCAAAAACATTCAGTACTTC
J gene: TRBJ2-1; V gene: TRBV15; clone size: -; D gene: -; CDR3 protein: CATSRDRVRTEQFF; CDR3 DNA: TGTGCCACCAGCAGAGATCGGGTACGAACTGAGCAGTTCTTC
J gene: TRBJ2-7; V gene: TRBV20-1; clone size: -; D gene: -; CDR3 protein: CSARGGRGRGSYEQYF; CDR3 DNA: TGCAGTGCTAGAGGCGGGCGGGGGCGCGGGAGTTACGAGCAGTACTTC
J gene: TRBJ1-1; V gene: TRBV13; clone size: -; D gene: -; CDR3 protein: CASSLKRTEAFF; CDR3 DNA: TGTGCCAGCAGCTTAAAGCGCACTGAAGCTTTCTTT
J gene: TRBJ2-5; V gene: TRBV18; clone size: few; D gene: -; CDR3 protein: CASSPRDEETQYF; CDR3 DNA: TGTGCCAGCTCACCCCGAGATGAAGAGACCCAGTACTTC
J gene: TRBJ1-5; V gene: TRBV12-3/TRBV12-4; clone size: many; D gene: -; CDR3 protein: CASSLKANQPQHF; CDR3 DNA: TGTGCCAGCAGTTTAAAGGCCAATCAGCCCCAGCATTTT
J gene: TRBJ2-7; V gene: TRBV7-2; clone size: few; D gene: TRBD2; CDR3 protein: CASSLGVASGSARHEQYF; CDR3 DNA: TGTGCCAGCAGCTTAGGCGTGGCTAGCGGGAGTGCAAGGCACGAGCAGTACTTC
J gene: TRBJ1-5; V gene: TRBV9; clone size: -; D gene: -; CDR3 protein: CASSPDGWNQPQHF; CDR3 DNA: TGTGCCAGCAGCCCAGACGGTTGGAATCAGCCCCAGCATTTT
J gene: TRBJ2-1; V gene: TRBV28; clone size: few; D gene: -; CDR3 protein: CASSSWGNEQFF; CDR3 DNA: TGTGCCAGCAGTTCTTGGGGTAATGAGCAGTTCTTC
J gene: TRBJ2-7; V gene: TRBV6-1; clone size: many; D gene: -; CDR3 protein: CASSPWYEQYF; CDR3 DNA: TGTGCCAGCAGTCCGTGGTACGAGCAGTACTTC
J gene: TRBJ2-2; V gene: TRBV20-1; clone size: -; D gene: TRBD2; CDR3 protein: CSASSGHTGELVF; CDR3 DNA: TGCAGTGCCTCTAGCGGTCACACCGGGGAGCTGGTTTTT